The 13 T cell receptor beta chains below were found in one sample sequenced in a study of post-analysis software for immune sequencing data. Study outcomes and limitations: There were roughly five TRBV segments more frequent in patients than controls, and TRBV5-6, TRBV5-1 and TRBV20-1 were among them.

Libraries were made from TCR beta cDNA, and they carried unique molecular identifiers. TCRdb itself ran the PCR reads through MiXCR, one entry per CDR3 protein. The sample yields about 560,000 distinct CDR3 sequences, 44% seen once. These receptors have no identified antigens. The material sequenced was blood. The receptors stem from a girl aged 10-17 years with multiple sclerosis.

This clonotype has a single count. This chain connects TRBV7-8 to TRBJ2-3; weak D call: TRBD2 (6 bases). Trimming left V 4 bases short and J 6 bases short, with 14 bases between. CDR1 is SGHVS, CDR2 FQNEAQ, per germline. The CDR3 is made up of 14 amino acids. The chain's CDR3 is CASSSAGTWDTQYF. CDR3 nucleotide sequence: TGTGCCAGCAGCTCGGCCGGGACTTGGGATACGCAGTATTTT.

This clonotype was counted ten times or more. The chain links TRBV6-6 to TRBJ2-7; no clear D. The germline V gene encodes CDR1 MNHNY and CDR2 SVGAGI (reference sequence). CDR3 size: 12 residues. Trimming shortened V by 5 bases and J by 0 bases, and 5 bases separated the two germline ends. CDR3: CASSPLSYEQYF. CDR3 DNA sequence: TGTGCCAGCAGTCCCCTCTCCTACGAGCAGTACTTC.

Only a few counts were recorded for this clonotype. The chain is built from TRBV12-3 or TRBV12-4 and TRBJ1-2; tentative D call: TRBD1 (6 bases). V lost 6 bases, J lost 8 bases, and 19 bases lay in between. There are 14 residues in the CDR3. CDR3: CASRSDRSEIGYTF. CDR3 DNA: TGTGCCAGCAGGTCCGACAGGAGTGAGATAGGCTACACCTTC.

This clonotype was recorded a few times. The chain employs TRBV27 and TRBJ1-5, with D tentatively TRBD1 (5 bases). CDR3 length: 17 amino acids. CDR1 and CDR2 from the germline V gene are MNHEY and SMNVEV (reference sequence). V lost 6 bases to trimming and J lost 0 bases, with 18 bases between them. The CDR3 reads CASSPLGGGTSNQPQHF. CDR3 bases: TGTGCCAGCAGCCCCCTGGGGGGGGGAACTAGCAATCAGCCCCAGCATTTT.

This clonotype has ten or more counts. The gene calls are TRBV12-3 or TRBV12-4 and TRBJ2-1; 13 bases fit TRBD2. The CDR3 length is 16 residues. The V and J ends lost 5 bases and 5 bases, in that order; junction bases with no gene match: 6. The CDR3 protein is CASSPGLAGAHNEQFF. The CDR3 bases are TGTGCCAGCAGTCCCGGACTAGCGGGGGCCCACAATGAGCAGTTCTTC.

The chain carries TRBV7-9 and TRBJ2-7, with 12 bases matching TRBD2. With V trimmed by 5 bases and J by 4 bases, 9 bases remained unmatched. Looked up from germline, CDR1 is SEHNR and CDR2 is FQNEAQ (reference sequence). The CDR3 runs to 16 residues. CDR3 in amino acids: CASSGRGTSGFYEQYF. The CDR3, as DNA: TGTGCCAGCAGCGGCAGGGGGACTAGCGGGTTTTACGAGCAGTACTTC.

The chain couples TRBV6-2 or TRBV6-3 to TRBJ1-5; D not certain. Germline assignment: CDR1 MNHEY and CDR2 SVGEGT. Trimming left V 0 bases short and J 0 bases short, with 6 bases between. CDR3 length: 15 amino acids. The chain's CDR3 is CASSYSAFSNQPQHF. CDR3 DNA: TGTGCCAGCAGTTACTCCGCATTTAGCAATCAGCCCCAGCATTTT.

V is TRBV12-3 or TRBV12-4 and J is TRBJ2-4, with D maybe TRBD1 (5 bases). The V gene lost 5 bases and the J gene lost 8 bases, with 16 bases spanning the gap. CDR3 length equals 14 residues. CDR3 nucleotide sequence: TGTGCCAGCAGTCCACAGGACGGCCAGGACATTCAGTACTTC. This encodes CASSPQDGQDIQYF.

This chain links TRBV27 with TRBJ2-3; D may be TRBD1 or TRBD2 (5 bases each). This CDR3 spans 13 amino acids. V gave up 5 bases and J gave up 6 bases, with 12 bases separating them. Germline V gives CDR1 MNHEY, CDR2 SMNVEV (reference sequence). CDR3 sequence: CASSPGPRDTQYF. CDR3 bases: TGTGCCAGCAGTCCGGGACCCCGTGATACGCAGTATTTT.

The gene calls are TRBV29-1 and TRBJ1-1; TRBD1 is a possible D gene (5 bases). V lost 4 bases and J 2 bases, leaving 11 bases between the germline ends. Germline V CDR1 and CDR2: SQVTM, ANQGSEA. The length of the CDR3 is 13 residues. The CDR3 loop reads CSVASRANTEAFF. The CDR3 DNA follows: TGCAGCGTTGCGAGCAGGGCTAACACTGAAGCTTTCTTT.

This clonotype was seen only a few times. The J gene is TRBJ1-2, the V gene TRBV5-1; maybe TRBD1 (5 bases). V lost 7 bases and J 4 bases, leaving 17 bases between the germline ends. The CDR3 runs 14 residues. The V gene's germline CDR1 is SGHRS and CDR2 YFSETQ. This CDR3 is CASGAGLGGYGYTF. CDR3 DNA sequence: TGCGCCAGCGGCGCGGGACTCGGGGGCTATGGCTACACCTTC.

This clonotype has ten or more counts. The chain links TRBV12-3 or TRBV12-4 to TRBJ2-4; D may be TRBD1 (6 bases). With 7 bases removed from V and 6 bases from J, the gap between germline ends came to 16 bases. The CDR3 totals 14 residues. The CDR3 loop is CASTKAGAGNIQYF. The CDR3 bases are TGTGCCAGCACCAAGGCAGGGGCGGGAAACATTCAGTACTTC.

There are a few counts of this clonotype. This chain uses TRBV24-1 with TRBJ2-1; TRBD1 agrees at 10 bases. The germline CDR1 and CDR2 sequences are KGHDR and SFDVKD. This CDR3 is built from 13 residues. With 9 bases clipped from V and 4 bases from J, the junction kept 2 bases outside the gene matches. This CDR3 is CATGTGVYNEQFF. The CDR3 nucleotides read TGTGCCACCGGGACAGGGGTTTACAATGAGCAGTTCTTC.